This is a list of T cell receptor beta chains from one sample in a study of blood T cell repertoires in COVID-19. The assay was immunoSEQ multiplex PCR, and TCRdb's table has in-frame clones only and misses some. The sample holds some 97,000 clones, approximately 85% seen once. Sequencing used peripheral blood. The receptors shown here come from a woman in her sixties with acute or convalescent COVID-19. The CDR3 runs from the conserved cysteine through the conserved F or W. Clone size, where shown, is once, few, many, or a class for clones that have expanded.

clone_size: .; j_call: TRBJ1-1; v_call: TRBV29-1; cdr3_aa: CSVQGPTEAFF
clone_size: few; j_call: TRBJ1-5; v_call: TRBV7-2; cdr3_aa: CASSPGGGQGNQPQHF
clone_size: .; j_call: TRBJ2-3; v_call: TRBV9; cdr3_aa: CASSGGTSITQYF
clone_size: .; j_call: TRBJ1-1; v_call: TRBV2; cdr3_aa: CASSIIGGGKAEAFF
clone_size: .; j_call: TRBJ1-2; v_call: TRBV28; cdr3_aa: CASSSRGTGIYTF
clone_size: .; j_call: TRBJ2-2; v_call: TRBV7-8; cdr3_aa: CASSLVRVSGELFF
clone_size: .; j_call: TRBJ2-1; v_call: TRBV10-3; cdr3_aa: CAITPRREHNEQFF
clone_size: once; j_call: TRBJ2-7; v_call: TRBV2; cdr3_aa: CASSERLAGGRYEQYF
clone_size: .; j_call: TRBJ1-1; v_call: TRBV5-4; cdr3_aa: CASSGGQGRTEAFF
clone_size: .; j_call: TRBJ2-2; v_call: TRBV5-1; cdr3_aa: CASSPGGVNTGELFF
clone_size: few; j_call: TRBJ2-3; v_call: TRBV6-5; cdr3_aa: CASKETGGTDTQYF
clone_size: once; j_call: TRBJ2-5; v_call: TRBV2; cdr3_aa: CASSAQLEQTQYF
clone_size: .; j_call: TRBJ1-4; v_call: TRBV19; cdr3_aa: CASSLRLQGNEKLFF
clone_size: once; j_call: TRBJ2-7; v_call: TRBV27; cdr3_aa: CASSPGPPYEQYF
clone_size: .; j_call: TRBJ2-3; v_call: TRBV27; cdr3_aa: CASSLQRQHTTDTQYF
clone_size: .; j_call: TRBJ2-1; v_call: TRBV7-3; cdr3_aa: CASSLSGLAGRGEQFF
clone_size: .; j_call: TRBJ1-1; v_call: TRBV5-5; cdr3_aa: CASSLAPQGQAFF
clone_size: .; j_call: TRBJ1-6; v_call: TRBV19; cdr3_aa: CASSMATGYSPLHF
clone_size: .; j_call: TRBJ1-2; v_call: TRBV3-1/TRBV3-2; cdr3_aa: CASSHLQGESNYGYTF
clone_size: .; j_call: TRBJ2-5; v_call: TRBV18; cdr3_aa: CASSPSGLAGETQYF
clone_size: once; j_call: TRBJ2-1; v_call: TRBV29-1; cdr3_aa: CSVASGSDEQFF
clone_size: .; j_call: TRBJ2-1; v_call: TRBV19; cdr3_aa: CASSIRGDNEQFF
clone_size: .; j_call: TRBJ2-7; v_call: TRBV27; cdr3_aa: CASSTHPGQGTYEQYF
clone_size: .; j_call: TRBJ1-2; v_call: TRBV30; cdr3_aa: CAWSADAPGAYGYTF
clone_size: .; j_call: TRBJ1-5; v_call: TRBV9; cdr3_aa: CASSVDGSGGQPQHF
clone_size: .; j_call: TRBJ2-1; v_call: TRBV28; cdr3_aa: CASSTRQGTKTWNEQFF
clone_size: .; j_call: TRBJ2-4; v_call: TRBV9; cdr3_aa: CASSATGEVNIQYF
clone_size: .; j_call: TRBJ1-5; v_call: TRBV30; cdr3_aa: CAWSVGGARIAQHF
clone_size: .; j_call: TRBJ2-2; v_call: TRBV5-1; cdr3_aa: CASSLLPGMSAPGELFF
clone_size: few; j_call: TRBJ2-1; v_call: TRBV5-5; cdr3_aa: CASSRGLAGIYNEQFF
clone_size: .; j_call: TRBJ1-2; v_call: TRBV19; cdr3_aa: CASTLTGGLGYTF
clone_size: .; j_call: TRBJ1-3; v_call: TRBV12-3/TRBV12-4; cdr3_aa: CASSSQVENTIYF
clone_size: .; j_call: TRBJ1-4; v_call: TRBV5-1; cdr3_aa: CASSYHGQGNNEKLFF
clone_size: .; j_call: TRBJ2-2; v_call: TRBV3-1/TRBV3-2; cdr3_aa: CASSQSLPRGAGELFF
clone_size: .; j_call: TRBJ1-1; v_call: TRBV3-1/TRBV3-2; cdr3_aa: CASSIGQNAEAFF
clone_size: .; j_call: TRBJ2-3; v_call: TRBV14; cdr3_aa: CASSLQAGLNTDTQYF
clone_size: .; j_call: TRBJ2-3; v_call: TRBV28; cdr3_aa: CASSSTDRRGLDTQYF
clone_size: once; j_call: TRBJ2-2; v_call: TRBV27; cdr3_aa: CASSFGQGIVTGELFF
clone_size: .; j_call: TRBJ1-1; v_call: TRBV28; cdr3_aa: CASSLTGMNTEAFF
clone_size: .; j_call: TRBJ1-5; v_call: TRBV15; cdr3_aa: CATSRGAQPQHF
clone_size: .; j_call: TRBJ2-7; v_call: TRBV5-4; cdr3_aa: CASSLMEREDSYEQYF
clone_size: .; j_call: TRBJ2-7; v_call: TRBV4-2; cdr3_aa: CASSQEKGSHTYEQYF
clone_size: .; j_call: TRBJ1-6; v_call: TRBV2; cdr3_aa: CAPGGTVNSPLHF
clone_size: .; j_call: TRBJ1-1; v_call: TRBV6-6; cdr3_aa: CASSLKRGHNTEAFF
clone_size: .; j_call: TRBJ2-2; v_call: TRBV15; cdr3_aa: CATSRPPLAGVSGELFF
clone_size: .; j_call: TRBJ2-3; v_call: TRBV4-2; cdr3_aa: CASTPSGRAQDTQYF
clone_size: .; j_call: TRBJ2-3; v_call: TRBV6-6; cdr3_aa: CASSYGRRADTQYF
clone_size: .; j_call: TRBJ2-1; v_call: TRBV5-4; cdr3_aa: CASSLLNNEQFF
clone_size: .; j_call: TRBJ1-2; v_call: TRBV9; cdr3_aa: CASSYRDREWGYTF
clone_size: .; j_call: TRBJ1-2; v_call: TRBV6-5; cdr3_aa: CASSYSPDRGNYGYTF
clone_size: .; j_call: TRBJ2-6; v_call: TRBV18; cdr3_aa: CASSPKAAGANVLTF
clone_size: once; j_call: TRBJ1-1; v_call: TRBV10-1; cdr3_aa: CASSAGNTEAFF